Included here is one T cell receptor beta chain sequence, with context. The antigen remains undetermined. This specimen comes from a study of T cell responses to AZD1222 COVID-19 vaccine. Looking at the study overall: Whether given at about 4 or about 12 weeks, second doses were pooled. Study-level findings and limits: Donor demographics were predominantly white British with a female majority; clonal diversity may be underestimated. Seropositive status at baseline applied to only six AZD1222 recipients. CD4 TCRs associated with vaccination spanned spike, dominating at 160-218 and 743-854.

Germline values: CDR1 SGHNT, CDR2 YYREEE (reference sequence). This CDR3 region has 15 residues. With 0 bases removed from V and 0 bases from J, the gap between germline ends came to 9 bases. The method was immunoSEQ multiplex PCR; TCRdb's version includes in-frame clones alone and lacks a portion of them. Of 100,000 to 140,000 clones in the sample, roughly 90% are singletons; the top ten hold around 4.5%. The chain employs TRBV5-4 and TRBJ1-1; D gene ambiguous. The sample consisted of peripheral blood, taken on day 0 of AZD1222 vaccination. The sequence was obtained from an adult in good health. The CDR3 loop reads CASSLGPLMNTEAFF. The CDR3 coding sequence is TGTGCCAGCAGCTTGGGTCCATTGATGAACACTGAAGCTTTCTTT.